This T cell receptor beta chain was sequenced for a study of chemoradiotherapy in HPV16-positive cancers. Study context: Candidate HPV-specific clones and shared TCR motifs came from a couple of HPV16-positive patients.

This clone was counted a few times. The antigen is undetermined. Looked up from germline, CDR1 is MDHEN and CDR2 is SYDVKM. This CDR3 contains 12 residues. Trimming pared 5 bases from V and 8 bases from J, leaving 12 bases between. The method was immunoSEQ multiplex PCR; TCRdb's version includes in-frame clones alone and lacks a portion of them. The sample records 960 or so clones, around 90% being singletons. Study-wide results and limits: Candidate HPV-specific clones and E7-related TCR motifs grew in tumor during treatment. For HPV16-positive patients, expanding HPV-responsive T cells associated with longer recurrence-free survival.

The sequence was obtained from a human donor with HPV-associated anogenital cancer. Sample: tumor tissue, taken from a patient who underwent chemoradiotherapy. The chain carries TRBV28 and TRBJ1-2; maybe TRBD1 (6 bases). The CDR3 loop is CASSPPGGGYTF. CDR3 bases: TGTGCCAGCAGTCCCCCGGGGGGCGGCTACACCTTC.